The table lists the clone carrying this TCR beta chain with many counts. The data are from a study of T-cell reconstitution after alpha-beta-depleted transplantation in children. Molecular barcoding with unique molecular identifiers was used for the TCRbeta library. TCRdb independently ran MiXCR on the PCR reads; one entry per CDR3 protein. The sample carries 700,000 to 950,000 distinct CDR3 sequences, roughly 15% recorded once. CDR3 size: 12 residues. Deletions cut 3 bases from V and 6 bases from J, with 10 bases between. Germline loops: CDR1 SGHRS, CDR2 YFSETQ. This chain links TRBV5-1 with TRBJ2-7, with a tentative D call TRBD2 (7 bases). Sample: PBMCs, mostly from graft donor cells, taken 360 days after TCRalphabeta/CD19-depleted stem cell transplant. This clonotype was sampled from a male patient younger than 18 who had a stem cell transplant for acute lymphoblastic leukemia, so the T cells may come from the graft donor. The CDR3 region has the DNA TGCGCCAGCAGCTGGGAGGGGGGCGAGCAGTACTTC. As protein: CASSWEGGEQYF.